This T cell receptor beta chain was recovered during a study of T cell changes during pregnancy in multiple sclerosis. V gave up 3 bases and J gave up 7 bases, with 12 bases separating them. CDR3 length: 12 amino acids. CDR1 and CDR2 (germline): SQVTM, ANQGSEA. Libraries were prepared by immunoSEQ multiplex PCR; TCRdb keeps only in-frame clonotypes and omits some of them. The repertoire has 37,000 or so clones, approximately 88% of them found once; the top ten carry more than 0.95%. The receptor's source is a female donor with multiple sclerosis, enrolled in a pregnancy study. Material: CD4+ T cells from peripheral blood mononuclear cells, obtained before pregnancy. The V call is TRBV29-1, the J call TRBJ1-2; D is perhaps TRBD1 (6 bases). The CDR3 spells CSVDGRGVGYTF. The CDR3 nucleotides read TGCAGCGTTGATGGCAGGGGAGTTGGCTACACCTTC.